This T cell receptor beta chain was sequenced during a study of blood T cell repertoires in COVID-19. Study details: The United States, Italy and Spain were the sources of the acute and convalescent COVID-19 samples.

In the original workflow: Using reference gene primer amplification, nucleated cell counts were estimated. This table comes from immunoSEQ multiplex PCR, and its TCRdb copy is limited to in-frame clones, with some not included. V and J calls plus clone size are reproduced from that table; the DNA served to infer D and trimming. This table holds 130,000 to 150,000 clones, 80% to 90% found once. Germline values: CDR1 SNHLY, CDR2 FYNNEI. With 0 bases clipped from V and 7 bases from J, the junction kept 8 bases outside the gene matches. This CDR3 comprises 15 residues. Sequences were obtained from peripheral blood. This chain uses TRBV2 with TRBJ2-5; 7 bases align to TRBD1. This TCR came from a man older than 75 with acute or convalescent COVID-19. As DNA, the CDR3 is TGTGCCAGCAGTGAAGCGGCAGGGGGTTTTAGGACCCAGTACTTC. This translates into CASSEAAGGFRTQYF.